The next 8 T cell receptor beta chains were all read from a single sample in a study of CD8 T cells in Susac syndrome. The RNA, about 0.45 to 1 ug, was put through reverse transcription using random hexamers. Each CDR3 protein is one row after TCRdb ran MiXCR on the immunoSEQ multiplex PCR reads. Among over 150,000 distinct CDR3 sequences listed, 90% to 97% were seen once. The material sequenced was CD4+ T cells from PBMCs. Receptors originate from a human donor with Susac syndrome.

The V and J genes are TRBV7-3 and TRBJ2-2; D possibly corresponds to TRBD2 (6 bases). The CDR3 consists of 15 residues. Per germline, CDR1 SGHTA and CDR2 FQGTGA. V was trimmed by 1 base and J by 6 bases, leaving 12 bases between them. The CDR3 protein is CASSLIGGLAGELFF. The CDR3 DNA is TGTGCCAGCAGCTTAATCGGGGGATTGGCCGGGGAGCTGTTTTTT.

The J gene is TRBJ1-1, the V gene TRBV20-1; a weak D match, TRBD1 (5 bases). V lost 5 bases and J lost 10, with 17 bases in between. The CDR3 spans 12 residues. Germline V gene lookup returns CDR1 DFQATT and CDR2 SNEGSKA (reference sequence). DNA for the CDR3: TGCAGTGCTCCCAGGGAGGCCGGGGCAGCTTTCTTT. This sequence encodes CSAPREAGAAFF.

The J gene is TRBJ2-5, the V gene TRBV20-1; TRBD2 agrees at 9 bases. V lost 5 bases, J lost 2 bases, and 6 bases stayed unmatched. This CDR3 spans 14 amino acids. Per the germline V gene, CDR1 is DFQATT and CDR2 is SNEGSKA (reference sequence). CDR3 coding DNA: TGCAGTGCTCCTGATCTAGCGGGGCAAGAGACCCAGTACTTC. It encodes CSAPDLAGQETQYF.

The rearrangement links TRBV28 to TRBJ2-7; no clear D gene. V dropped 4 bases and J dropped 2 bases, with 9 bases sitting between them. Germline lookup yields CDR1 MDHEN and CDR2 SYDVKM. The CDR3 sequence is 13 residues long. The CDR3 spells CASSYQLTYEQYV. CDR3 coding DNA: TGTGCCAGCAGTTACCAGTTGACCTACGAGCAGTACGTC.

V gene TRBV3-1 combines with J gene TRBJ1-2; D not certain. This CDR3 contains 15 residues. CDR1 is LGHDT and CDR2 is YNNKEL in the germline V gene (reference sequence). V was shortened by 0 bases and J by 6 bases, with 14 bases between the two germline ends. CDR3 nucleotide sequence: TGTGCCAGCAGCCAAGACACCCATAACCCTCATGGCTACACCTTC. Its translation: CASSQDTHNPHGYTF.

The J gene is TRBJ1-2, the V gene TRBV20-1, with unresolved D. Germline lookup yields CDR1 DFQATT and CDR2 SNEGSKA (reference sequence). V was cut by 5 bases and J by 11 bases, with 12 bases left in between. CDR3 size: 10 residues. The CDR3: CSAFRIRYTF. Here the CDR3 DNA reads TGCAGTGCTTTCCGGATACGATACACCTTC.

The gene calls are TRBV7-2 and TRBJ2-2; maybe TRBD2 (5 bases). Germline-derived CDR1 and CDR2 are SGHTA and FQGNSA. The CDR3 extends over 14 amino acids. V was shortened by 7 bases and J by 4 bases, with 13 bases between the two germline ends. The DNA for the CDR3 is TGTGCCAGCACATCTGCGGGCGGCACCGGGGAGCTGTTTTTT. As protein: CASTSAGGTGELFF. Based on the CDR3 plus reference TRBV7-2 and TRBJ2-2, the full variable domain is GAGVSQSPSNKVTEKGKDVELRCDPISGHTALYWYRQSLGQGLEFLIYFQGNSAPDKSGLPSDRFSAERTGGSVSTLTIQRTQQEDSAVYLCASTSAGGTGELFFGEGSRLTVL.

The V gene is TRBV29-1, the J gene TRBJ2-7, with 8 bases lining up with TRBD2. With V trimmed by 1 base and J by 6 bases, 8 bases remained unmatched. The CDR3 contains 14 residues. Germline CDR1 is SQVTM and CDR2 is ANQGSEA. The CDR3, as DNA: TGCAGCGTTGAAGGAGGCGGGAGGATCGTCGAGCAGTACTTC. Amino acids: CSVEGGGRIVEQYF.